The 16 T cell receptor beta chains below come from one sample, sequenced in a study of identical twins. TCRdb itself ran the 5' RACE reads through MiXCR, one entry per CDR3 protein. The sample records about 690,000 distinct CDR3 sequences, 21% being singletons. The sample also formed part of further work on T cells expressing NK-cell markers.

Sequenced: PBMCs. These receptors all come from a woman between 18 and 29 years old in good health.

This clonotype was observed a handful of times. The CDR3 loop reads CSAPYRGSYEQYF. The CDR3, as DNA: TGCAGTGCGCCTTACAGGGGATCCTACGAGCAGTACTTC. The chain links TRBV20-1 to TRBJ2-7, with 7 bases aligning to TRBD1. Germline CDR1 is DFQATT and CDR2 is SNEGSKA (reference sequence). V gave up 6 bases and J gave up 1 base; unmatched junction bases: 6. The CDR3 runs to 13 residues.

The V call is TRBV20-1, the J call TRBJ2-1; perhaps TRBD2 as D (7 bases). Trimming took off 0 bases at V and 4 bases at J, with 13 bases between the two ends. Germline V gene lookup returns CDR1 DFQATT and CDR2 SNEGSKA (reference sequence). There are 15 residues in the CDR3. The CDR3 loop is CSARDHEGGYNEQFF. In DNA, the CDR3 is TGCAGTGCTAGAGATCATGAGGGGGGGTACAATGAGCAGTTCTTC.

CDR3 amino acids: CASSPGTSPNEQFF. In DNA form, the CDR3 reads TGTGCCAGCAGTCCCGGGACTAGTCCCAATGAGCAGTTCTTC. V and J are TRBV27 and TRBJ2-1, with TRBD2 matching over 8 bases. In germline, CDR1 is MNHEY, CDR2 SMNVEV (reference sequence). The V segment lost 5 bases and the J segment 6 bases; nucleotides outside the gene matches: 6. The CDR3 is 14 residues long.

The V call is TRBV20-1, the J call TRBJ2-5; D tentatively fits TRBD1 or TRBD2 (5 bases each). The CDR3 covers 13 residues. The V gene's germline CDR1 is DFQATT and CDR2 SNEGSKA (reference sequence). V was shortened by 3 bases and J by 1 base, with 9 bases between the two germline ends. This CDR3 is CSARAGTQETQYF. For the CDR3, the DNA is TGCAGTGCTAGGGCTGGGACCCAAGAGACCCAGTACTTC.

The chain is built from TRBV10-3 and TRBJ2-6; 8 nucleotides line up with TRBD1. V shed 9 bases, J shed 2 bases, and the junction held 3 bases outside the gene matches. This CDR3 has 14 amino acids. Germline loops: CDR1 ENHRY, CDR2 SYGVKD. Written as DNA, the CDR3 is TGTGCCATTTCAGGGGGCGCTGGGGCCAACGTCCTGACTTTC. It translates to CAISGGAGANVLTF.

This chain connects TRBV11-2 to TRBJ2-1; perhaps TRBD2 as D (6 bases). This CDR3 has 16 amino acids. Germline V lookup: CDR1 SGHAT, CDR2 FQNNGV. V was clipped by 0 bases and J by 3 bases, with 12 bases between them. The CDR3 DNA is TGTGCCAGCAGCTTAGAGGGCGGGACTCTCTACAATGAGCAGTTCTTC. Translated: CASSLEGGTLYNEQFF.

In its sample, this clonotype was seen a few times. The chain joins TRBV12-3 or TRBV12-4 to TRBJ1-1, with 10 bases fitting TRBD1. The CDR3 spans 17 residues. V was clipped by 5 bases and J by 3 bases; unmatched bases: 12. In nucleotides, the CDR3 is TGTGCCAGCAGTGAGACGGGACAGGGGAGCTTCGACACTGAAGCTTTCTTT. It is translated as CASSETGQGSFDTEAFF.

This clonotype was counted only a few times. The V gene is TRBV20-1, the J gene TRBJ2-5, with TRBD2 matching over 13 bases. The CDR3 is made up of 16 amino acids. After removal of 6 bases from V and 0 bases from J, the junction contained 7 bases not matched to a gene. CDR1 DFQATT and CDR2 SNEGSKA come from the germline V gene (reference sequence). For the CDR3, the DNA is TGCAGTGCAACGGCCGGGACTAGCGGGGACCAAGAGACCCAGTACTTC. It codes for CSATAGTSGDQETQYF.

The V gene is TRBV12-3 or TRBV12-4, the J gene TRBJ2-1; TRBD2 matches at 15 bases. V shed 3 bases and J 9 bases; nucleotides not matched to a gene: 3. The CDR3 consists of 15 residues. The CDR3 loop is CASSFRTSGGGEQFF. CDR3 coding DNA: TGTGCCAGCAGTTTTAGGACTAGCGGGGGGGGTGAGCAGTTCTTC.

This clonotype occurred many times. This chain uses TRBV5-1 with TRBJ1-6; D unresolved. The CDR3 loop spans 14 amino acids. Germline lookup yields CDR1 SGHRS and CDR2 YFSETQ. V lost 0 bases, J lost 8 bases, and 9 bases lay in between. CDR3 residues: CASSLEAEDSPLHF. The CDR3 DNA follows: TGCGCCAGCAGCTTGGAAGCGGAAGATTCACCCCTCCACTTT.

The gene calls are TRBV11-3 and TRBJ1-6; the match to TRBD1 covers 7 bases. V shed 1 base and J 6 bases; nucleotides not matched to a gene: 3. This CDR3 region has 15 residues. CDR1 and CDR2 from the germline V gene are SGHNT and YENEEA. The CDR3: CASSLGQGVNSPLHF. CDR3 coding DNA: TGTGCCAGCAGCTTAGGGCAGGGGGTTAATTCACCCCTCCACTTT.

This rearrangement joins TRBV6-5 to TRBJ1-4; no reliable D call. The V gene's germline CDR1 is MNHEY and CDR2 SVGAGI. Trimming pared 0 bases from V and 0 bases from J, leaving 5 bases between. The CDR3 spans 15 residues. CDR3 nucleotides: TGTGCCAGCAGTTACTCGACGGCAACTAATGAAAAACTGTTTTTT. Its translation is CASSYSTATNEKLFF.

V usage is TRBV15 and J usage is TRBJ2-7; D is unclear. Germline assignment: CDR1 LNHNV and CDR2 YYDKDF (reference sequence). Trimming removed 3 bases at V and 3 bases at J, with 6 bases between. The CDR3 totals 12 residues. The CDR3: CATSRDDYEQYF. CDR3 coding DNA: TGTGCCACCAGCAGGGACGACTACGAGCAGTACTTC. Full variable domain (remainder filled in from reference TRBV15 and TRBJ2-7): DAMVIQNPRYQVTQFGKPVTLSCSQTLNHNVMYWYQQKSSQAPKLLFHYYDKDFNNEADTPDNFQSRRPNTSFCFLDIRSPGLGDTAMYLCATSRDDYEQYFGPGTRLTVT.

This rearrangement joins TRBV5-4 to TRBJ2-2, with D tentatively TRBD2 (6 bases). This CDR3 spans 19 amino acids. Germline loops: CDR1 SGHNT, CDR2 YYREEE (reference sequence). V dropped 3 bases and J dropped 4 bases, with 25 bases sitting between them. The CDR3 coding sequence is TGTGCCAGCAGCTCCTCCGGGTCTGCGAGCCGGAGGGGCACCGGGGAGCTGTTTTTT. It yields the protein CASSSSGSASRRGTGELFF.

This clonotype turned up a few times. J is TRBJ2-3 and V is TRBV2, with D possibly matching TRBD2 (6 bases). V was cut by 4 bases and J by 2 bases, with 13 bases left in between. The CDR3 totals 15 residues. Per germline, CDR1 SNHLY and CDR2 FYNNEI. CDR3 coding DNA: TGTGCCAGCAGTGGCCATCTAGCGCTCACAGATACGCAGTATTTT. Protein: CASSGHLALTDTQYF.

The chain carries TRBV7-9 and TRBJ2-2; D not certain. The CDR3 spans 14 residues. V was shortened by 5 bases and J by 4 bases, with 11 bases between the two germline ends. Per the germline V gene, CDR1 is SEHNR and CDR2 is FQNEAQ (reference sequence). In DNA, the CDR3 is TGTGCCAGCAGCCACAGTACCCTCACCGGGGAGCTGTTTTTT. Translating gives CASSHSTLTGELFF.